One and the same sample provided the 25 T cell receptor beta chains below, sequenced in a study of blood T cell repertoires in COVID-19. The method was immunoSEQ multiplex PCR; TCRdb's version includes in-frame clones alone and lacks a portion of them. The sample yields tens of thousands of clones, roughly four fifths seen once. Sequencing input: peripheral blood. All receptors derive from a man aged 50-59 years with active or convalescent COVID-19.

V and J are TRBV7-6 and TRBJ2-3, with TRBD2 matching over 14 bases. The CDR3 sequence is 20 residues long. CDR1 is SGHVS and CDR2 is FNYEAQ in the germline V gene. J was trimmed by 0 bases and V by 4 bases; bases with no gene match: 12. Here the CDR3 DNA reads TGTGCCAGCAGCTCGCACAGGACTAGCGGGGGGTCCTCCAGCACAGATACGCAGTATTTT. It encodes CASSSHRTSGGSSSTDTQYF. The whole variable domain, filled in from reference TRBV7-6 and TRBJ2-3, reads GAGVSQSPRYKVTKRGQDVALRCDPISGHVSLYWYRQALGQGPEFLTYFNYEAQQDKSGLPNDRFSAERPEGSISTLTIQRTEQRDSAMYRCASSSHRTSGGSSSTDTQYFGPGTRLTVL.

The chain employs TRBV7-9 and TRBJ1-2; D is uncertain. Germline V CDR1 and CDR2: SEHNR, FQNEAQ (reference sequence). This CDR3 is 13 amino acids long. Trimming removed 5 bases from V and 1 base from J, with 8 bases in between. Here the CDR3 DNA reads TGTGCCAGCAGCAACTCCTTTAACTATGGCTACACCTTC. Translated: CASSNSFNYGYTF.

In its sample, this clone was seen many times. The chain couples TRBV5-1 to TRBJ1-6; D ambiguous. V lost 5 bases and J 1 base, leaving 19 bases between the germline ends. This CDR3 has 18 amino acids. CDR1 SGHRS and CDR2 YFSETQ come from the germline V gene. CDR3 region: CASRAGTFLGSYNSPLHF. The CDR3 DNA is TGCGCCAGCAGGGCAGGTACCTTTTTAGGATCCTATAATTCACCCCTCCACTTT.

CDR3 nucleotide sequence: TGCAGCGTTGAATCTGGGGGCCGCTATGGCTACACCTTC. It encodes CSVESGGRYGYTF. The chain has TRBV29-1 and TRBJ1-2; D perhaps matches TRBD1 (6 bases). The CDR3 runs to 13 residues. The germline CDR1 and CDR2 sequences are SQVTM and ANQGSEA. The V end lost 2 bases, the J end lost 4 bases, and 11 bases lay between the germline ends.

The chain combines TRBV2 with TRBJ2-1; tentatively, D is TRBD1 (6 bases). The CDR3 runs to 14 residues. Trimming removed 5 bases from V and 2 bases from J, with 10 bases in between. The germline V gene encodes CDR1 SNHLY and CDR2 FYNNEI. CDR3 bases: TGTGCCAGCAGTCCCCGGACAGCCTACAATGAGCAGTTCTTC. This gives the protein CASSPRTAYNEQFF.

This chain links TRBV27 with TRBJ2-1; possible D gene TRBD2, 5 bases. This CDR3 comprises 17 residues. Germline V gene data show CDR1 as MNHEY and CDR2 as SMNVEV (reference sequence). With 3 bases removed from V and 4 bases from J, the gap between germline ends came to 19 bases. CDR3 residues: CASSLVLPGERYNEQFF. As DNA, the CDR3 is TGTGCCAGCAGTTTGGTGCTCCCCGGGGAGAGGTACAATGAGCAGTTCTTC.

The V gene is TRBV7-2, the J gene TRBJ2-3; 7 bases align to TRBD1. The CDR3 length is 14 residues. Germline CDR1 SGHTA, CDR2 FQGNSA. Trimming removed 8 bases from V and 0 bases from J; junction bases left unmatched: 5. The CDR3 DNA reads TGTGCCAGCTACAGGGGAACTAGCACAGATACGCAGTATTTT. Its translation is CASYRGTSTDTQYF.

A few counts support this clone. The chain couples TRBV27 to TRBJ1-6; D may be TRBD1 (5 bases). V lost 5 bases and J 9 bases, leaving 17 bases between the germline ends. Germline V CDR1 and CDR2: MNHEY, SMNVEV (reference sequence). The CDR3 is 15 amino acids. CDR3 nucleotide sequence: TGTGCCAGCAGTGAGGGGACTTACTCAACTTCACCCCTCCACTTT. Its protein is CASSEGTYSTSPLHF.

This clone was observed a handful of times. CDR3: CASSQDTAGGRQETQYF. For the CDR3, the DNA is TGTGCCAGCAGCCAAGATACAGCGGGGGGGCGTCAGGAGACCCAGTACTTC. This chain joins TRBV4-2 and TRBJ2-5, with 10 bases fitting TRBD2. The germline gives CDR1 LGHNA, CDR2 YNFKEQ. Trimming took 0 bases from V and 5 from J; bases not matched to a gene: 9. The CDR3 runs 17 residues.

The rearrangement uses TRBV5-1 and TRBJ2-3; the D gene is possibly TRBD2 (6 bases). This CDR3 contains 15 residues. Trimming pared 1 base from V and 1 base from J, leaving 10 bases between. Germline CDR1 is SGHRS and CDR2 is YFSETQ. This chain's CDR3 is CASSLWGVGTDTQYF. CDR3 sequence (DNA): TGCGCCAGCAGCTTGTGGGGGGTTGGCACAGATACGCAGTATTTT.

This clone occurred once. The chain links TRBV2 to TRBJ2-1, with 9 bases aligning to TRBD1. V lost 6 bases and J lost 9; bases outside the gene matches: 12. The CDR3 consists of 15 residues. Per germline, CDR1 SNHLY and CDR2 FYNNEI. CDR3 nucleotides: TGTGCCAGCAGAAAGGGACAGGGAGTTACTAGTGAGCAGTTCTTC. It codes for CASRKGQGVTSEQFF. Using reference TRBV2 and TRBJ2-1 for the parts outside the CDR3, the full variable domain is EPEVTQTPSHQVTQMGQEVILRCVPISNHLYFYWYRQILGQKVEFLVSFYNNEISEKSEIFDDQFSVERPDGSNFTLKIRSTKLEDSAMYFCASRKGQGVTSEQFFGPGTRLTVL.

The CDR3 is CASRGTGIATGELFF. The DNA of the CDR3 is TGTGCCAGCAGGGGGACAGGGATCGCCACCGGGGAGCTGTTTTTT. The chain carries TRBV6-5 and TRBJ2-2; 9 bases align to TRBD1. After removal of 6 bases from V and 4 bases from J, the junction contained 6 bases not matched to a gene. CDR3 length equals 15 residues. Germline values: CDR1 MNHEY, CDR2 SVGAGI.

DNA for the CDR3: TGTGCCAGCAGCTTAGACAGGGGGCAGGAAAAACTGTTTTTT. It is translated as CASSLDRGQEKLFF. The rearrangement links TRBV7-2 to TRBJ1-4; 9 nucleotides match TRBD1. Germline V gives CDR1 SGHTA, CDR2 FQGNSA. The CDR3 sequence is 14 residues long. V trimming: 1 base; J trimming: 8 bases; junction bases outside the gene matches: 2.

This clone was counted between two and nine times. The same CDR3 can be traced to other DNA sequences in this sample. V gene TRBV11-2 combines with J gene TRBJ2-4; D call uncertain. Trimming shortened V by 4 bases and J by 0 bases, and 7 bases separated the two germline ends. The CDR3 loop spans 14 amino acids. Germline CDR1 is SGHAT and CDR2 is FQNNGV. Written as DNA, the CDR3 is TGTGCCAGCAGCTCCAGGCTAGCCAAAAACATTCAGTACTTC. This translates into CASSSRLAKNIQYF.

The genes are TRBV10-1 and TRBJ1-6; 8 bases match TRBD1. This CDR3 has 13 residues. From germline, CDR1 is WNHNN and CDR2 SYGVQD (reference sequence). Losses at the gene ends were 7 bases for V and 10 bases for J; bases not matched to a gene: 6. CDR3 sequence (DNA): TGCGCCAGCACGGGACAGGAGAGGTCACCCCTCCACTTT. Protein sequence: CASTGQERSPLHF.

This sequence joins TRBV5-4 and TRBJ2-6; maybe TRBD2 (5 bases). CDR3 length: 17 residues. Trimming stripped 0 bases from V and 0 bases from J, with 10 bases between. Per germline, CDR1 SGHNT and CDR2 YYREEE (reference sequence). The CDR3 reads CASSLGTDISGANVLTF. As DNA, the CDR3 is TGTGCCAGCAGCTTGGGGACTGATATCTCTGGGGCCAACGTCCTGACTTTC.

V gene TRBV10-2 combines with J gene TRBJ1-2; no clear D gene. Germline values: CDR1 WSHSY, CDR2 SAAADI. There are 14 residues in the CDR3. Trimming took off 10 bases at V and 0 bases at J, with 15 bases between the two ends. The CDR3 spells CATSNPGANYGYTF. DNA for the CDR3: TGCGCCACATCCAATCCGGGAGCTAACTATGGCTACACCTTC.

The CDR3 region has the DNA TGTGCCATCAGTGAAGGAGGGAGTCACAATGAGCAGTTCTTC. Residues: CAISEGGSHNEQFF. This chain uses TRBV10-3 with TRBJ2-1; TRBD2 is a possible D gene (6 bases). This CDR3 comprises 14 residues. Germline V gene lookup returns CDR1 ENHRY and CDR2 SYGVKD. Trimming took 3 bases from V and 5 from J, leaving 11 bases between them.

V gene TRBV6-5 combines with J gene TRBJ2-1; D perhaps matches TRBD2 (5 bases). The germline CDR1 and CDR2 sequences are MNHEY and SVGAGI. V was pared by 8 bases and J by 3 bases, with 11 bases between. This CDR3 spans 13 amino acids. CDR3 bases: TGTGCCAGCGAGACGGGGATCTACAATGAGCAGTTCTTC. Its translation: CASETGIYNEQFF.

In DNA form, the CDR3 reads TGTGCCAGCAGTGCCGGGACAACCTGGGGTCAGCCCCAGCATTTT. Its translation is CASSAGTTWGQPQHF. This sequence joins TRBV28 and TRBJ1-5; possibly TRBD1 for D (6 bases). This CDR3 is built from 15 residues. Germline lookup yields CDR1 MDHEN and CDR2 SYDVKM. V was pared by 5 bases and J by 6 bases, with 17 bases between.

This chain joins TRBV2 and TRBJ2-5, with 9 nucleotides matching TRBD1. The V and J ends lost 1 base and 5 bases, in that order; junction bases with no gene match: 5. This CDR3 region has 15 residues. Germline V gene lookup returns CDR1 SNHLY and CDR2 FYNNEI. The chain's CDR3 is CASSEGDRVTETQYF. In nucleotides, the CDR3 is TGTGCCAGCAGTGAAGGGGACAGGGTAACGGAGACCCAGTACTTC.

V usage is TRBV19 and J usage is TRBJ2-3; 9 bases align to TRBD1. Germline-derived CDR1 and CDR2 are LNHDA and SQIVND (reference sequence). The CDR3 covers 14 residues. Germline trimming cut 6 bases from V and 7 bases from J; bases unmatched to any gene: 8. CDR3 sequence (DNA): TGTGCCAGTAGGACGGGACAGGGAGACAATACGCAGTATTTT. Translating gives CASRTGQGDNTQYF.

The table lists this clone with a few counts. The chain carries TRBV7-2 and TRBJ1-1; tentative D call: TRBD1 (6 bases). The V and J ends lost 5 bases and 3 bases respectively, with 10 bases between them. The CDR3 is 13 amino acids. Per the germline V gene, CDR1 is SGHTA and CDR2 is FQGNSA. CDR3 nucleotides: TGTGCCAGCAGCGGTGGACAGCACACTGAAGCTTTCTTT. Protein: CASSGGQHTEAFF.

The genes are TRBV5-1 and TRBJ1-4, with unresolved D. V dropped 0 bases and J dropped 0 bases, with 9 bases sitting between them. There are 16 residues in the CDR3. Germline CDR1 SGHRS, CDR2 YFSETQ. The CDR3 DNA follows: TGCGCCAGCAGCTTGGGCGGGGTGCCAACTAATGAAAAACTGTTTTTT. It is translated as CASSLGGVPTNEKLFF.

The chain couples TRBV10-2 to TRBJ2-3, with 11 bases fitting TRBD1. The CDR3 sequence is 14 residues long. Germline values: CDR1 WSHSY, CDR2 SAAADI. V shed 6 bases, J shed 4 bases, and the junction held 3 bases outside the gene matches. CDR3 residues: CASSRTGGADTQYF. CDR3 nucleotide sequence: TGCGCCAGCAGCCGGACAGGGGGCGCAGATACGCAGTATTTT.